One and the same sample provided the 8 T cell receptor beta chains below, sequenced in a study of OX40 agonist ivuxolimab in advanced cancers. The data were produced by immunoSEQ multiplex PCR, yet TCRdb's version contains in-frame clones alone and is incomplete. The sample carries about 76,000 clones, roughly nine tenths recorded once. The material was CD4+ or CD8+ T cells sorted from blood, obtained in a trial of the OX40 agonist ivuxolimab. The receptors derive from an adult with an advanced solid tumor such as melanoma, head and neck, liver or kidney cancer.

The chain couples TRBV4-1 to TRBJ1-5; the D is unclear. The CDR3 length is 15 residues. The germline V gene has CDR1 MGHRA and CDR2 YSYEKL. V was shortened by 1 base and J by 4 bases, with 11 bases between the two germline ends. CDR3 in DNA: TGCGCCAGCAGCCAAGTTCCAGAGGATAATCAGCCCCAGCATTTT. It specifies CASSQVPEDNQPQHF.

The chain couples TRBV11-2 to TRBJ2-2; D call uncertain. V lost 2 bases and J lost 6, with 4 bases in between. The CDR3 runs 12 residues. CDR1 and CDR2 from the germline V gene are SGHAT and FQNNGV. CDR3 DNA sequence: TGTGCCAGCAGCTTAATGCCCGGGGAGCTGTTTTTT. Its protein is CASSLMPGELFF.

This chain links TRBV19 with TRBJ2-7, with D perhaps given as TRBD1 or TRBD2 (5 bases each). CDR1 is LNHDA, CDR2 SQIVND, per germline (reference sequence). V shed 9 bases and J shed 6 bases, with 15 bases lying between them. The CDR3 is 12 amino acids. CDR3 in amino acids: CASRGIASEQYF. The CDR3 region has the DNA TGTGCCAGCCGGGGCATAGCCTCCGAGCAGTACTTC.

The gene calls are TRBV6-6 and TRBJ2-2; D might be TRBD2 (5 bases). V was trimmed by 0 bases and J by 4 bases, leaving 9 bases between them. CDR3 length: 15 amino acids. CDR1 is MNHNY and CDR2 is SVGAGI in the germline V gene (reference sequence). In nucleotides, the CDR3 is TGTGCCAGCAGTTACTCGAGACTAATCACCGGGGAGCTGTTTTTT. It is translated as CASSYSRLITGELFF.

The V and J genes are TRBV11-2 and TRBJ2-2; D perhaps matches TRBD2 (5 bases). Trimming cost V 3 bases and J 7 bases, with 12 bases left between them. Per germline, CDR1 SGHAT and CDR2 FQNNGV. This CDR3 comprises 14 residues. CDR3 sequence (DNA): TGTGCCAGCAGCTTTTACCTCGGGGACGGGGAGCTGTTTTTT. Its translation is CASSFYLGDGELFF.

This chain joins TRBV10-1 and TRBJ1-1; TRBD1 might be the D (6 bases). The CDR3 totals 13 residues. Trimming removed 10 bases at V and 4 bases at J, with 16 bases between. From germline, CDR1 is WNHNN and CDR2 SYGVQD (reference sequence). CDR3 coding DNA: TGCGCCACCTCGCCGGGGGGCCTCACTGAAGCTTTCTTT. Translating gives CATSPGGLTEAFF.

The chain has TRBV6-1 and TRBJ2-5; TRBD2 matches at 9 bases. V lost 4 bases and J lost 0; bases outside the gene matches: 9. The CDR3 extends over 17 amino acids. In germline, CDR1 is MNHNS, CDR2 SASEGT. The CDR3 coding sequence is TGTGCCAGCAGTGTACCTAGAAGCGGGAGGCACCAAGAGACCCAGTACTTC. This codes for CASSVPRSGRHQETQYF.

The chain has TRBV19 and TRBJ2-7; 7 bases are a match to TRBD1. The V gene end was trimmed by 2 bases and the J gene end by 1 base; junction bases not matched to a gene: 5. This CDR3 region has 15 residues. Germline assignment: CDR1 LNHDA and CDR2 SQIVND (reference sequence). The CDR3 region is CASSISPDRSYEQYF. The CDR3 DNA is TGTGCCAGTAGTATATCCCCGGACAGGTCCTACGAGCAGTACTTC.